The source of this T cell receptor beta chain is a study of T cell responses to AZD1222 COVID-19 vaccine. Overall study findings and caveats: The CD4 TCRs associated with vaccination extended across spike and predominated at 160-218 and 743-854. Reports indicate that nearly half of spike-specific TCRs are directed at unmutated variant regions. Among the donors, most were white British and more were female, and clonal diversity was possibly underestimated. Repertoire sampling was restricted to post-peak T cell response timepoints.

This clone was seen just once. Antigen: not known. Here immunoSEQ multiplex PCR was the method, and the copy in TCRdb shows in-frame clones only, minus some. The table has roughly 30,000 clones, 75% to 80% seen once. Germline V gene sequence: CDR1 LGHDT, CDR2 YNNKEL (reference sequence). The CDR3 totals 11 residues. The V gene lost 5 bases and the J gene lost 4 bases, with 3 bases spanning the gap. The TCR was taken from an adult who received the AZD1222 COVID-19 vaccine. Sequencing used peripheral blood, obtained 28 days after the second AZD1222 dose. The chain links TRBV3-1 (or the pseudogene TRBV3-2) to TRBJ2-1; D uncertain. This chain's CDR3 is CASSLYNEQFF. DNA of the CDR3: TGTGCCAGCAGCTTGTACAATGAGCAGTTCTTC.